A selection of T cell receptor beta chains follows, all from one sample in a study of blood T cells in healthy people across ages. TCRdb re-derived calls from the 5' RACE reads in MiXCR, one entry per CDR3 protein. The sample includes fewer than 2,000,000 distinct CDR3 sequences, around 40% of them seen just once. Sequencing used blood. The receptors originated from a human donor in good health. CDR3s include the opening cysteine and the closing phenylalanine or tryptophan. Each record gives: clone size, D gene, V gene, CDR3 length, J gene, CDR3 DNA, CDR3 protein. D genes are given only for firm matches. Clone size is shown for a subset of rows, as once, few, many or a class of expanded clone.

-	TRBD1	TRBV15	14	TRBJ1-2	TGTGCCACCAGCCACCGGGACAGGTTTTATGGCTACACCTTC	CATSHRDRFYGYTF
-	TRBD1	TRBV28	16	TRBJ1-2	TGTGCCAGCAGTTTATACAGGGGGGTCGTGGTCTTAGGCTACACCTTC	CASSLYRGVVVLGYTF
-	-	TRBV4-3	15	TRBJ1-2	TGCGCCAGCAGCCAAGATAGGGAAACTAGCTATGGCTACACCTTC	CASSQDRETSYGYTF
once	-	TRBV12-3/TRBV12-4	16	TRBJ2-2	TGTGCCAGCAGTTTCCACGGTCTTGCTGGGGGCGGGGAGCTGTTTTTT	CASSFHGLAGGGELFF
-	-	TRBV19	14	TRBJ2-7	TGTGCCAGTAGTGGCCAGGAGACCCCCTACGAGCAGTACTTC	CASSGQETPYEQYF
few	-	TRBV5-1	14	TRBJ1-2	TGCGCCAGCAGCTTGGCCATGGATAACTATGGCTACACCTTC	CASSLAMDNYGYTF
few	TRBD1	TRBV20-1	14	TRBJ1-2	TGCAGTGCCAGACACGCCGGGACAGGGGGGGGCTACACCTTC	CSARHAGTGGGYTF
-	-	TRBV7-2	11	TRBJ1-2	TGTGCCAGCAGCTTTGTCTATGGCTACACCTTC	CASSFVYGYTF
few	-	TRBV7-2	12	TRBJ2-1	TGTACCAGCAGCTTATTATACAATGAGCAGTTCTTC	CTSSLLYNEQFF
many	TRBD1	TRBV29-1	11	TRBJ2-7	TGCAGCGCACACAGGGGGAGCGAGCAGTACTTC	CSAHRGSEQYF
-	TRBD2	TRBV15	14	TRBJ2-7	TGTGCCACCAGCAGAGACCCTCTAGCGGGGGAGCAGTACTTC	CATSRDPLAGEQYF
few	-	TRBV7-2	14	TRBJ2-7	TGTGCCAGCAGCTTAGTAGGGACGGGCGACGAGCAGTACTTC	CASSLVGTGDEQYF
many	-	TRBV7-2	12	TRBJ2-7	TGTGCCAGCAGCTCTTTCCTTTACGAGCAGTACTTC	CASSSFLYEQYF
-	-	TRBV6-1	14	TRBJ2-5	TGTGCCAGCAGTGAAATCGGGGAGAAGGAGACCCAGTACTTC	CASSEIGEKETQYF
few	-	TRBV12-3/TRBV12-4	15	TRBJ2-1	TGTGCCAGCAATGAAGGACCGGACTCCTACAATGAGCAGTTCTTC	CASNEGPDSYNEQFF
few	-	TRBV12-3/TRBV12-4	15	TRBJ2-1	TGTGCCAGCAGTTCCATATCGGGGCTATACAATGAGCAGTTCTTC	CASSSISGLYNEQFF
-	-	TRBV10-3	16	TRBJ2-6	TGTGCCATCTCGTCAGGGGATAGCTCTGGGGCCAACGTCCTGACTTTC	CAISSGDSSGANVLTF
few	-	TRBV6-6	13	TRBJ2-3	TGTGCCAGCAAATCGGATTCCACAAATACGCAGTATTTT	CASKSDSTNTQYF
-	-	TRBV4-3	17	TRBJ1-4	TGCGCCAGCAGCCAAGGCCGAGGGGGGCGCGGTGTTGAAAAACTGTTTTTT	CASSQGRGGRGVEKLFF
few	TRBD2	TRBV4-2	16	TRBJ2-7	TGTGCCAGCAGCCAAGATAACCTGGGACTAGCTAGCGAGCAGTACTTC	CASSQDNLGLASEQYF
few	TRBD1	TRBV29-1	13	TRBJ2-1	TGCAGCGTTGCCCCTACAGGGGATAGTGAGCAGTTCTTC	CSVAPTGDSEQFF
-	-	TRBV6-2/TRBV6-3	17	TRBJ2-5	TGTGCCAGCAGCAGAAGTTTTCGAACAGGTGACCAAGAGACCCAGTACTTC	CASSRSFRTGDQETQYF
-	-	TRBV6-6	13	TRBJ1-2	TGTGCCAGCACCCCGGAGGGTGAAGAGGGCTACACCTTC	CASTPEGEEGYTF
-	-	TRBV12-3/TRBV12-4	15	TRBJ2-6	TGTGCCAGCAGTCCCTCAAGGGGTGGGGCCAACGTCCTGACTTTC	CASSPSRGGANVLTF
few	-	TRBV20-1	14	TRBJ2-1	TGCAGTGCTAGAGACCGGGACAATCACAATGAGCAGTTCTTC	CSARDRDNHNEQFF
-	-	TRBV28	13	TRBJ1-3	TGTGCCAGCAGTTCAGGAACGGGAAACACCATATATTTT	CASSSGTGNTIYF
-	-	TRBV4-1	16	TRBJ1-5	TGCGCCAGCAGCCAAGAGCAGGGGCTTGGAATTCAGCCCCAGCATTTT	CASSQEQGLGIQPQHF
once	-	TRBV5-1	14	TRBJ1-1	TGCGCCAGCAGCCCGGACCTGGTTGGAACTGAAGCTTTCTTT	CASSPDLVGTEAFF
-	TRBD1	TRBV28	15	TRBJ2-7	TGTGCCAGCAGCGATGGGACAGGGGAAACCTACGAGCAGTACTTC	CASSDGTGETYEQYF
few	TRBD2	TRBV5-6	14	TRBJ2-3	TGTGCCAGCAGCTCCGGACTAGGCGGGGATACGCAGTATTTT	CASSSGLGGDTQYF
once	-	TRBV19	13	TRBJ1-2	TGTGCCAGTAGTATATCATCCAACTATGGCTACACCTTC	CASSISSNYGYTF
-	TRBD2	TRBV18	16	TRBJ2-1	TGTGCCAGCTCACCAACTTTAGCGGGGGCCCAAAATGAGCAGTTCTTC	CASSPTLAGAQNEQFF
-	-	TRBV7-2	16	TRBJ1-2	TGTGCCAGCAGCTTATCGTCCCAGGGGTGGGACTATGGCTACACCTTC	CASSLSSQGWDYGYTF
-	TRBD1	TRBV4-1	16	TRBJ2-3	TGCGCCAGCAGCCAGATTAGGGGGCGAGGGACAGATGCGCAGTATTTT	CASSQIRGRGTDAQYF
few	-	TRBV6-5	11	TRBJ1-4	TGTGCCAGCAGATCGGGTGAAAAACTGTTTTTT	CASRSGEKLFF
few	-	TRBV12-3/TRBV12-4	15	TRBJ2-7	TGTGCCAGCAGTCCCCATGGGGTAGGGTCCTACGAGCAGTACTTC	CASSPHGVGSYEQYF
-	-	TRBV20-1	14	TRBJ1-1	TGCAGTGCTAGGGGCTTGGGAGGGTACACTGAAGCTTTCTTT	CSARGLGGYTEAFF
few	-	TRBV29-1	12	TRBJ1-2	TGCAGCGTTGCGGGAATGGGCTATGGCTACACCTTC	CSVAGMGYGYTF
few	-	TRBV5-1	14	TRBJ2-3	TGCGCCAGCAGCCCCTATGGTAGCACAGATACGCAGTATTTT	CASSPYGSTDTQYF
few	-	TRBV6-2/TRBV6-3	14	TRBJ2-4	TGTGCCAGCAGTTTACGCCTACTCGGGTCGGAGCAGTACTTC	CASSLRLLGSEQYF
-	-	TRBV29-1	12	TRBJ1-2	TGCAGCGTGGAGACAGAGGCCTATGGCTACACCTTC	CSVETEAYGYTF
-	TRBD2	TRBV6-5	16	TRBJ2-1	TGTGCCAGCAGTTACTCAAGCGGGGATTCCTACAATGAGCAGTTCTTC	CASSYSSGDSYNEQFF
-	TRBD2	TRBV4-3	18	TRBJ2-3	TGCGCCAGCAGCCGAGTACTAGCGGGGGGAACTAGCACAGATACGCAGTATTTT	CASSRVLAGGTSTDTQYF
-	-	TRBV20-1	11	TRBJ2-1	TGCAGTGCTAGCCCGGGGAATGAGCAGTTCTTC	CSASPGNEQFF
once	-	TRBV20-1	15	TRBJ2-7	TGCAGTGCTAAAGGGGCCGCGGGGCCTTTCTACGAGCAGTACTTC	CSAKGAAGPFYEQYF